A single sample gave rise to the 17 T cell receptor beta chains below, sequenced in a study of T-cell memory formation after mild COVID-19. TCRdb redid the calling of the 5' RACE reads with MiXCR, one entry per CDR3 protein. The data show 130,000 to 150,000 distinct CDR3 sequences, roughly 6.3% seen once. Sequenced sample: PBMCs or a T cell subset sorted from them (not recorded which). Receptor source: an adult woman who had mild COVID-19 (a few samples of this study predate the infection). Cell type and time point are not known.

This clonotype showed up many times. The chain couples TRBV6-2 or TRBV6-3 to TRBJ1-1; TRBD1 is a possible D gene (5 bases). Germline assignment: CDR1 MNHEY and CDR2 SVGEGT. The CDR3 spans 12 residues. The CDR3 here is CAGRGVLTEAFF. CDR3 nucleotide sequence: TGTGCTGGGCGAGGGGTTCTCACTGAAGCTTTCTTT.

The chain combines TRBV24-1 with TRBJ1-5; possibly TRBD1 for D (5 bases). With 2 bases removed from V and 7 bases from J, the gap between germline ends came to 17 bases. There are 16 residues in the CDR3. Per the germline V gene, CDR1 is KGHDR and CDR2 is SFDVKD. As DNA, the CDR3 is TGTGCCACCAGTGATTCGCACGGGGGGGGAATGCAGCCCCAGCATTTT. Protein sequence: CATSDSHGGGMQPQHF.

The CDR3 protein is CASSEWQGNYGYTF. The CDR3 DNA is TGTGCCAGCAGTGAATGGCAGGGCAACTATGGCTACACCTTC. The chain links TRBV6-1 to TRBJ1-2; D is possibly TRBD1 (5 bases). Germline V lookup: CDR1 MNHNS, CDR2 SASEGT. V shed 2 bases and J shed 2 bases, with 9 bases lying between them. The CDR3 runs 14 residues.

The rearrangement links TRBV5-8 to TRBJ2-1, with 15 bases aligning to TRBD2. The germline V gene encodes CDR1 SGHTS and CDR2 YDEGEE. This CDR3 is built from 18 residues. Unmatched junction bases numbered 7, after V lost 6 bases and J lost 0 bases. The CDR3 protein is CASNGLAGGLSSYNEQFF. The CDR3 DNA follows: TGTGCCAGCAACGGACTAGCGGGGGGGCTTAGCTCCTACAATGAGCAGTTCTTC.

The chain recombines TRBV6-1 with TRBJ2-5, with D maybe TRBD2 (5 bases). The V end was cut by 2 bases, the J end by 5 bases, with 21 bases between. Germline V gives CDR1 MNHNS, CDR2 SASEGT. This CDR3 comprises 17 residues. CDR3 in DNA: TGTGCCAGCAGTGAAAAGAAGGCGGTCCTCACGGGGGAGACCCAGTACTTC. This encodes CASSEKKAVLTGETQYF.

This clonotype has a handful of counts. The chain couples TRBV7-9 to TRBJ2-5; TRBD2 matches 9 bases. The CDR3 has 15 residues. Looked up from germline, CDR1 is SEHNR and CDR2 is FQNEAQ (reference sequence). Germline trimming cut 7 bases from V and 2 bases from J; bases unmatched to any gene: 8. As DNA, the CDR3 is TGTGCCAGCACCTCGAGACTAGCGGAACAAGAGACCCAGTACTTC. It translates to CASTSRLAEQETQYF.

This chain links TRBV29-1 with TRBJ2-3, with 8 bases fitting TRBD2. There are 13 residues in the CDR3. Trimming cost V 4 bases and J 6 bases; bases outside gene matches: 6. Germline values: CDR1 SQVTM, CDR2 ANQGSEA. The CDR3 nucleotides read TGCAGCGTTGCAAGGCGGGGGGATGATACGCAGTATTTT. It yields the protein CSVARRGDDTQYF.

The chain's CDR3 is CASSLDFLGSYGYTF. Here the CDR3 DNA reads TGTGCCAGCAGCTTGGATTTTCTAGGGAGCTATGGCTACACCTTC. This chain uses TRBV5-4 with TRBJ1-2, with D uncertain. Germline CDR1 SGHNT, CDR2 YYREEE (reference sequence). Trimming pared 0 bases from V and 4 bases from J, leaving 13 bases between. The CDR3 is 15 amino acids.

This clonotype turned up a few times. The gene calls are TRBV6-5 and TRBJ1-5; tentative D call: TRBD1 (5 bases). The length of the CDR3 is 13 residues. CDR1 is MNHEY, CDR2 SVGAGI, per germline. Trimming left V 6 bases short and J 4 bases short, with 10 bases between. For the CDR3, the DNA is TGTGCCAGCAGCAGACAGAGTAATCAGCCCCAGCATTTT. Protein: CASSRQSNQPQHF.

V and J are TRBV12-3 or TRBV12-4 and TRBJ2-3; maybe TRBD2 (5 bases). CDR3 length: 15 residues. V lost 2 bases and J lost 0, with 9 bases in between. The CDR3 loop reads CASSLSGSSTDTQYF. CDR3 bases: TGTGCCAGCAGTTTATCGGGGTCTAGCACAGATACGCAGTATTTT.

The V call is TRBV7-9, the J call TRBJ1-5, with D possibly being TRBD1 (6 bases). V was cut by 3 bases and J by 11 bases, with 11 bases left in between. The CDR3 consists of 12 residues. CDR1 and CDR2 (germline): SEHNR, FQNEAQ (reference sequence). CDR3 sequence (DNA): TGTGCCAGCAGCTTGGACAGTAAAGCCCAGCATTTT. This sequence encodes CASSLDSKAQHF. Full variable domain (outside the CDR3, taken from reference TRBV7-9 and TRBJ1-5): DTGVSQNPRHKITKRGQNVTFRCDPISEHNRLYWYRQTLGQGPEFLTYFQNEAQLEKSRLLSDRFSAERPKGSFSTLEIQRTEQGDSAMYLCASSLDSKAQHFGDGTRLSIL.

This clonotype was found many times. The chain has TRBV7-8 and TRBJ1-1; D uncertain. Germline CDR1 SGHVS, CDR2 FQNEAQ. Trimming left V 5 bases short and J 2 bases short, with 15 bases between. The length of the CDR3 is 15 residues. The CDR3: CASSPRIDINTEAFF. The DNA of the CDR3 is TGTGCCAGCAGCCCGCGAATAGACATTAACACTGAAGCTTTCTTT. The whole variable domain, remainder taken from reference TRBV7-8 and TRBJ1-1, is GAGVSQSPRYKVAKRGQDVALRCDPISGHVSLFWYQQALGQGPEFLTYFQNEAQLDKSGLPSDRFFAERPEGSVSTLKIQRTQQEDSAVYLCASSPRIDINTEAFFGQGTRLTVV.

This clonotype was recorded at least ten times. This sequence joins TRBV12-3 or TRBV12-4 and TRBJ1-5, with D perhaps TRBD1 (5 bases). This CDR3 has 14 residues. Trimming pared 0 bases from V and 8 bases from J, leaving 11 bases between. The CDR3 DNA follows: TGTGCCAGCAGTTTAGCGGGACCTGTCAAGCCCCAGCATTTT. Its translation is CASSLAGPVKPQHF.

This clonotype was counted at least ten times. V and J are TRBV5-1 and TRBJ2-3, with D maybe TRBD2 (5 bases). V was clipped by 5 bases and J by 2 bases, with 6 bases between them. Germline CDR1 is SGHRS and CDR2 is YFSETQ. The CDR3 is 12 amino acids. Here the CDR3 reads CASSRDTDTQYF. Written as DNA, the CDR3 is TGCGCCAGCAGTCGGGACACAGATACGCAGTATTTT.

This clonotype was seen more than once but under ten times. This chain joins TRBV12-3 or TRBV12-4 and TRBJ2-7; 7 nucleotides match TRBD1. Trimming cost V 3 bases and J 2 bases; bases outside gene matches: 25. The CDR3 spans 21 residues. Here the CDR3 DNA reads TGTGCCAGCAGTTTTCGGTTTTCAGGGACAGAAAAAGATGGGGGCACCTACGAGCAGTACTTC. Its protein product is CASSFRFSGTEKDGGTYEQYF.

There are a few counts of this clonotype. The chain couples TRBV11-3 to TRBJ2-5, with 7 bases fitting TRBD1. The V gene end was trimmed by 5 bases and the J gene end by 4 bases; junction bases not matched to a gene: 4. CDR3 size: 13 residues. From germline, CDR1 is SGHNT and CDR2 YENEEA. CDR3 sequence reads: CASSRQGTETQYF. For the CDR3, the DNA is TGTGCCAGCAGCCGACAGGGAACAGAGACCCAGTACTTC.

This clonotype was counted ten times or more. The chain couples TRBV7-9 to TRBJ1-6; D is possibly TRBD1 (5 bases). There are 15 residues in the CDR3. Trimming shortened V by 4 bases and J by 4 bases, and 11 bases separated the two germline ends. Looked up from germline, CDR1 is SEHNR and CDR2 is FQNEAQ (reference sequence). CDR3 DNA: TGTGCCAGCAGCTCCCAAGGGGATTATAATTCACCCCTCCACTTT. Amino acids: CASSSQGDYNSPLHF.